This T cell receptor beta chain came from a study of T cells in Graves' hyperthyroidism and ophthalmopathy. Findings and caveats of the study: Before onset, ophthalmopathy was predicted by the model a median about six months earlier.

V gave up 6 bases and J gave up 4 bases; unmatched junction bases: 12. Germline assignment: CDR1 LNHDA and CDR2 SQIVND (reference sequence). The CDR3 is 16 residues long. As for this clonotype: The target antigen is unknown.

Each diagnosis drew on symptoms, thyroxine, TRAb, thyroid ultrasound and orbital computed tomography findings. Researchers amplified the TCR beta CDR3 regions from RNA transcripts. First-round RT-PCR of the TCR CDR3 relied on the HTBI primer set. MiXCR, run by TCRdb on the multiplex PCR reads, gives a single entry per CDR3 protein. The data show about 700,000 distinct CDR3 sequences, approximately 42% seen once. V is TRBV19 and J is TRBJ1-2, with TRBD1 matching over 9 bases. This TCR came from an adult man with Graves' disease, either hyperthyroidism or ophthalmopathy (not recorded which). The source material was peripheral blood or thyroid tissue (not recorded which). The CDR3 DNA follows: TGTGCCAGTAGAGGGACAGGGAGGACATCTTCCTATGGCTACACCTTC. Translating it yields CASRGTGRTSSYGYTF. Full variable domain (remainder filled in from reference TRBV19 and TRBJ1-2): DGGITQSPKYLFRKEGQNVTLSCEQNLNHDAMYWYRQDPGQGLRLIYYSQIVNDFQKGDIAEGYSVSREKKESFPLTVTSAQKNPTAFYLCASRGTGRTSSYGYTFGSGTRLTVV.